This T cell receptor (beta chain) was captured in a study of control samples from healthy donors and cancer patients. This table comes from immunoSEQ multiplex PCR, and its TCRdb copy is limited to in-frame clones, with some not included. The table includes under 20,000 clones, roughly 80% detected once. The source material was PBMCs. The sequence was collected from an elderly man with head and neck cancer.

Here the CDR3 reads CATSDLPGQGAHEQYF. In DNA form, the CDR3 reads TGTGCCACCAGTGATTTACCGGGACAGGGGGCCCACGAGCAGTACTTC. The rearrangement links TRBV24-1 to TRBJ2-7; 12 nucleotides align to TRBD1. The CDR3 is made up of 16 amino acids. V shed 1 base and J 5 bases; nucleotides not matched to a gene: 5. In germline, CDR1 is KGHDR, CDR2 SFDVKD.